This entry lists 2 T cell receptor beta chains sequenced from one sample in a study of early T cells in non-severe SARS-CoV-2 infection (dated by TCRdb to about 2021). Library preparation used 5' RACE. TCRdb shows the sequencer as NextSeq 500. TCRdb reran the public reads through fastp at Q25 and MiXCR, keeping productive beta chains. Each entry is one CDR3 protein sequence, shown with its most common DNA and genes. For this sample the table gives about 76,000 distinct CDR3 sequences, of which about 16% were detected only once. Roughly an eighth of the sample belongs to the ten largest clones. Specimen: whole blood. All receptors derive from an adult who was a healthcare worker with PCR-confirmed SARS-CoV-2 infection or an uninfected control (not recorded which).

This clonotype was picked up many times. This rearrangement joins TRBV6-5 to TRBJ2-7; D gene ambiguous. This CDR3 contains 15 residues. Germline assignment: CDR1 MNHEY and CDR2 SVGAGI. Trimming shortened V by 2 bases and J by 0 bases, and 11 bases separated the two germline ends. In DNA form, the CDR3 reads TGTGCCAGCAGTTACCGACTCGTCAGCTCCTACGAGCAGTACTTC. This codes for CASSYRLVSSYEQYF.

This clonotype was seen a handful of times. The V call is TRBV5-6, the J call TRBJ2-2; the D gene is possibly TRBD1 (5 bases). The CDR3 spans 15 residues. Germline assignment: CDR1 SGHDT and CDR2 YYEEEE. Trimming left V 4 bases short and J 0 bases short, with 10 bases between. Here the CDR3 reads CASSLQGANTGELFF. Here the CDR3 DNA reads TGTGCCAGCAGCCTACAAGGGGCGAACACCGGGGAGCTGTTTTTT.